The 32 T cell receptor beta chains listed next were all sequenced from one sample in a study of post-analysis software for immune sequencing data. Study conclusions and caveats: When patients were compared with controls, roughly five TRBV segments were more frequent, TRBV5-6, TRBV5-1 and TRBV20-1 among them.

Incorporated into the TCR beta cDNA libraries were unique molecular identifiers, which served to reduce PCR and sequencing biases. TCRdb passed the PCR reads through MiXCR, listing each CDR3 protein once. The table has 500,000 to 600,000 distinct CDR3 sequences, roughly 46% seen once. These receptors lack a known antigen. Sequencing was done on a sample of blood. The receptor set was obtained from a girl between 5 and 17 years old with multiple sclerosis.

This sequence joins TRBV6-6 and TRBJ1-2, with D possibly being TRBD1 (5 bases). The CDR3 contains 16 residues. Germline CDR1 MNHNY, CDR2 SVGAGI (reference sequence). The V end lost 0 bases, the J end lost 5 bases, and 16 bases lay between the germline ends. DNA for the CDR3: TGTGCCAGCAGTTACTCGGGCTCTGGAGGGGATTATGGCTACACCTTC. Translation: CASSYSGSGGDYGYTF.

The chain carries TRBV7-2 and TRBJ1-5; 7 positions agree with TRBD1. The CDR3 is 17 residues long. Per germline, CDR1 SGHTA and CDR2 FQGNSA. Germline trimming cut 3 bases from V and 4 bases from J; bases unmatched to any gene: 12. The CDR3 sequence: CASSFLYIGTDNQPQHF. The CDR3 coding sequence is TGTGCCAGCAGCTTCCTATACATAGGGACAGATAATCAGCCCCAGCATTTT.

The CDR3 coding sequence is TGTGCCAGCAGCACGACAGGGCCGGAGACCCAGTACTTC. Translated: CASSTTGPETQYF. The rearrangement links TRBV7-9 to TRBJ2-5, with 7 bases identical to TRBD1. The CDR3 loop spans 13 amino acids. The junction had 5 bases not matched to a gene; V was cut back by 5 bases and J by 5 bases. Germline V gene lookup returns CDR1 SEHNR and CDR2 FQNEAQ (reference sequence).

This clonotype was seen many times. One end of the junction fails to match germline, which may point to a read error. V usage is TRBV4-1 and J usage is TRBJ2-7, with D unresolved. Germline-derived CDR1 and CDR2 are MGHRA and YSYEKL. The CDR3 totals 11 residues. The CDR3 DNA follows: TGTGCCAGCAGCCAAGATTACGAGCAGTACTTC. Translation: CASSQDYEQYF.

V is TRBV28 and J is TRBJ2-5, with 9 bases that match TRBD1. Gene TRBJ2-7 matches the end of the DNA better, so the J call may be wrong. The CDR3 contains 15 residues. Per germline, CDR1 MDHEN and CDR2 SYDVKM. CDR3 region: CASSLLKDRGYEQYF. CDR3 nucleotides: TGTGCCAGCAGTTTATTGAAGGACAGGGGCTACGAGCAGTACTTC.

The CDR3 DNA reads TGCGCCAGCAGCTTTGGGGACAGGGATACTGAAGCTTTCTTT. Translating gives CASSFGDRDTEAFF. The V call is TRBV5-1, the J call TRBJ1-1, with 9 bases aligning to TRBD1. V shed 2 bases and J 5 bases; nucleotides not matched to a gene: 4. The CDR3 consists of 14 residues. Germline-derived CDR1 and CDR2 are SGHRS and YFSETQ.

V gene TRBV7-2 combines with J gene TRBJ1-2, with 7 bases identical to TRBD1. V dropped 5 bases and J dropped 4; count of bases not matched to a gene: 7. The CDR3 consists of 14 residues. Germline assignment: CDR1 SGHTA and CDR2 FQGNSA. The CDR3 coding sequence is TGTGCCAGCAGCCTACAGGGGCTCCTCTATGGCTACACCTTC. It specifies CASSLQGLLYGYTF.

CDR3 in amino acids: CASSPRWDFQRGYEQYF. CDR3 bases: TGTGCCAGCAGTCCTAGGTGGGACTTTCAAAGGGGCTACGAGCAGTACTTC. V and J are TRBV12-3 or TRBV12-4 and TRBJ2-7, with D perhaps TRBD2 (6 bases). The CDR3 sequence is 17 residues long. Trimming pared 5 bases from V and 3 bases from J, leaving 23 bases between.

J is TRBJ2-4 and V is TRBV4-1; TRBD2 matches 12 bases. There are 15 residues in the CDR3. Trimming took 1 base from V and 13 from J; bases not matched to a gene: 8. Germline assignment: CDR1 MGHRA and CDR2 YSYEKL. The CDR3 loop reads CASSQGLAGGRKQYF. The CDR3 region has the DNA TGCGCCAGCAGCCAAGGGCTAGCGGGAGGGCGTAAGCAGTACTTC.

The V gene is TRBV4-1, the J gene TRBJ2-4; possible D gene TRBD2, 6 bases. The end of the DNA aligns better with TRBJ2-7, so the J call may be wrong. The germline V gene has CDR1 MGHRA and CDR2 YSYEKL. This CDR3 spans 14 amino acids. The CDR3 region is CASSQWRDSYEQYF. The CDR3, as DNA: TGCGCCAGCAGCCAATGGCGGGACTCCTACGAGCAGTACTTC.

The chain combines TRBV9 with TRBJ1-5; D not resolved. Germline CDR1 SGDLS, CDR2 YYNGEE. The CDR3 sequence is 15 residues long. With 4 bases removed from V and 4 bases from J, the gap between germline ends came to 15 bases. The CDR3 bases are TGTGCCAGCAGCCCTAGTCAAGGACCAAATCAGCCCCAGCATTTT. Its protein product is CASSPSQGPNQPQHF.

The V gene is TRBV20-1, the J gene TRBJ2-7; no clear D gene. Germline CDR1 reads DFQATT; CDR2 reads SNEGSKA (reference sequence). The CDR3 spans 13 residues. The V and J ends lost 1 base and 7 bases respectively, with 14 bases between them. Here the CDR3 DNA reads TGCAGTGCTAGAGCTCGATCTGGCGGAGAGCAGTACTTC. Protein product: CSARARSGGEQYF.

This chain joins TRBV4-2 and TRBJ2-7; 10 positions agree with TRBD1. The CDR3 totals 17 residues. With V trimmed by 0 bases and J by 3 bases, 8 bases remained unmatched. CDR1 LGHNA and CDR2 YNFKEQ come from the germline V gene. The CDR3 DNA reads as TGTGCCAGCAGCCAAGATATCCGGACAGGGGGAAGCTACGAGCAGTACTTC. Protein product: CASSQDIRTGGSYEQYF.

Concerning this clonotype itself: Germline is not matched at one junction end, which may reflect a read error. This chain links TRBV12-3 or TRBV12-4 with TRBJ2-3; D possibly corresponds to TRBD2 (5 bases). This CDR3 has 14 residues. The CDR3 DNA is TGTGCCAGCAGTTTACGTGGGAGCACAGATACGGAGTATTTT. This codes for CASSLRGSTDTEYF.

The rearrangement links TRBV12-3 or TRBV12-4 to TRBJ2-7, with 11 nucleotides matching TRBD2. The CDR3 runs 19 residues. With 4 bases clipped from V and 4 bases from J, the junction kept 18 bases outside the gene matches. This CDR3 reads CASSSLSGTSGKTGYEQYV. In DNA, the CDR3 is TGTGCCAGCAGTTCCCTGAGCGGGACTAGCGGTAAAACCGGATACGAGCAGTACGTC.

In DNA, the CDR3 is TGCGCCAGCAGCCTAGTCGGCCGGGACGGTCGCGGCTACACCTTC. Translated: CASSLVGRDGRGYTF. This rearrangement joins TRBV4-1 to TRBJ1-2, with a possible D match to TRBD1 (5 bases). The CDR3 loop spans 15 amino acids. Per the germline V gene, CDR1 is MGHRA and CDR2 is YSYEKL. V was shortened by 4 bases and J by 8 bases, with 20 bases between the two germline ends.

The rearrangement uses TRBV29-1 and TRBJ2-2, with a tentative D call TRBD1 (6 bases). Trimming took off 6 bases at V and 4 bases at J, with 9 bases between the two ends. Germline CDR1 and CDR2: SQVTM and ANQGSEA. This CDR3 region has 12 residues. The CDR3 sequence is CSVLQGTGELFF. CDR3 DNA sequence: TGCAGCGTCCTACAGGGCACCGGGGAGCTGTTTTTT.

This clonotype has at least ten counts. The rearrangement uses TRBV29-1 and TRBJ1-1, with 8 bases that match TRBD1. The J segment lost 5 bases and the V segment lost 6 bases, leaving 5 bases of the junction unmatched. This CDR3 comprises 12 residues. Germline V gene data show CDR1 as SQVTM and CDR2 as ANQGSEA. CDR3: CSVYDRGTEAFF. CDR3 in DNA: TGCAGCGTCTACGACAGGGGTACTGAAGCTTTCTTT. The entire variable domain, with the rest obtained from reference TRBV29-1 and TRBJ1-1, is as follows: SAVISQKPSRDICQRGTSLTIQCQVDSQVTMMFWYRQQPGQSLTLIATANQGSEATYESGFVIDKFPISRPNLTFSTLTVSNMSPEDSSIYLCSVYDRGTEAFFGQGTRLTVV.

This sequence joins TRBV4-2 and TRBJ2-5; D remains ambiguous. Germline V gene data show CDR1 as LGHNA and CDR2 as YNFKEQ. Between the trimmed V and J ends, which lost 1 base and 2 bases, there was a span of 8 bases. The CDR3 has 14 amino acids. CDR3 region: CASSQGSSQETQYF. Written as DNA, the CDR3 is TGTGCCAGCAGCCAAGGGTCCAGTCAAGAGACCCAGTACTTC.

V is TRBV7-9 and J is TRBJ2-1, with D possibly TRBD1 on 5 matching bases. Germline V gene lookup returns CDR1 SEHNR and CDR2 FQNEAQ (reference sequence). V was cut by 5 bases and J by 2 bases, with 13 bases left in between. The CDR3 is made up of 15 amino acids. The CDR3 loop reads CASSRPQGAYNEQFF. CDR3 bases: TGTGCCAGCAGCCGCCCCCAGGGCGCCTACAATGAGCAGTTCTTC.

V is TRBV11-3 and J is TRBJ2-1; perhaps TRBD1 as D (6 bases). Trimming cost V 7 bases and J 7 bases, with 20 bases left between them. The CDR3 extends over 15 amino acids. CDR1 SGHNT and CDR2 YENEEA come from the germline V gene. The CDR3 DNA follows: TGTGCCAGCACTCTGACCTCCCAGGGGTGGAATGAGCAGTTCTTC. It encodes CASTLTSQGWNEQFF.

J is TRBJ1-1 and V is TRBV12-3 or TRBV12-4; 7 positions match TRBD1. The CDR3 sequence is 14 residues long. V lost 10 bases to trimming and J lost 6 bases; unmatched junction nucleotides: 14. CDR3: CATILTGISSEAFF. DNA of the CDR3: TGTGCCACCATTCTGACAGGGATATCATCTGAAGCTTTCTTT.

The rearrangement links TRBV5-1 to TRBJ2-1, with 10 nucleotides matching TRBD2. V shed 5 bases, J shed 8 bases, and the junction held 13 bases outside the gene matches. Germline loops: CDR1 SGHRS, CDR2 YFSETQ. This CDR3 comprises 16 residues. The CDR3 DNA is TGCGCCAGCAGTCCAATAACTAGCGGGGTTATCTATGAGCAGTTCTTC. It encodes CASSPITSGVIYEQFF. Complete variable domain (other parts from reference TRBV5-1 and TRBJ2-1): KAGVTQTPRYLIKTRGQQVTLSCSPISGHRSVSWYQQTPGQGLQFLFEYFSETQRNKGNFPGRFSGRQFSNSRSEMNVSTLELGDSALYLCASSPITSGVIYEQFFGPGTRLTVL.

This sequence joins TRBV12-3 or TRBV12-4 and TRBJ2-7; TRBD2 is a possible D gene (5 bases). V gave up 4 bases and J gave up 5 bases, with 15 bases separating them. The CDR3 runs 14 residues. CDR3 nucleotides: TGTGCCAGCAGTTATGGACTCCTCGAGGACGAGCAGTACTTC. It is translated as CASSYGLLEDEQYF.

The J gene is TRBJ2-3, the V gene TRBV4-1; maybe TRBD2 (5 bases). The length of the CDR3 is 14 residues. Germline values: CDR1 MGHRA, CDR2 YSYEKL. Trimming removed 4 bases from V and 2 bases from J, with 10 bases in between. The CDR3, as DNA: TGCGCCAGCAGCCCGAGGAGGCCCACAGATACGCAGTATTTT. Its protein product is CASSPRRPTDTQYF.

V usage is TRBV10-1 and J usage is TRBJ2-7; D is undetermined. This CDR3 has 12 amino acids. The germline gives CDR1 WNHNN, CDR2 SYGVQD (reference sequence). The germline V and J ends were trimmed by 0 bases and 5 bases, with 5 bases remaining between them. CDR3: CASSESRHEQYF. CDR3 bases: TGCGCCAGCAGTGAGTCCCGCCACGAGCAGTACTTC.

In its sample, this clonotype was seen a few times. The V gene is TRBV7-2, the J gene TRBJ1-2; D perhaps matches TRBD1 (6 bases). The V end was cut by 5 bases, the J end by 6 bases, with 16 bases between. Germline V CDR1 and CDR2: SGHTA, FQGNSA. CDR3 length: 14 residues. The CDR3 sequence: CASSGTGNADGYTF. The CDR3, as DNA: TGTGCCAGCAGCGGTACAGGGAACGCTGATGGCTACACCTTC.

The gene calls are TRBV7-2 and TRBJ1-5; D ambiguous. Germline V gene sequence: CDR1 SGHTA, CDR2 FQGNSA. The CDR3 extends over 12 amino acids. V was clipped by 3 bases and J by 5 bases, with 5 bases between them. CDR3 sequence: CASSFRYQPQHF. Written as DNA, the CDR3 is TGTGCCAGCAGCTTTAGGTATCAGCCCCAGCATTTT.

This clonotype has more than one count but fewer than ten. The CDR3 bases are TGTGCCAGCAGCCAAGTGGCGGGAGGATCACCCCTCCACTTT. Its protein product is CASSQVAGGSPLHF. The chain employs TRBV3-1 and TRBJ1-6, with D hard to call. V lost 1 base and J 10 bases, leaving 11 bases between the germline ends. This CDR3 contains 14 residues. Per the germline V gene, CDR1 is LGHDT and CDR2 is YNNKEL (reference sequence).

This clonotype was seen a handful of times. The rearrangement joins TRBV12-3 or TRBV12-4 to TRBJ1-2; TRBD1 agrees at 8 bases. V lost 6 bases, J lost 2 bases, and 2 bases stayed unmatched. This CDR3 has 13 residues. For the CDR3, the DNA is TGTGCCAGCAGGGCAGGGGGCAACTATGGCTACACCTTC. This sequence encodes CASRAGGNYGYTF.

The chain links TRBV5-1 to TRBJ2-1; D gene uncertain. Germline lookup yields CDR1 SGHRS and CDR2 YFSETQ. The CDR3 runs 16 residues. V was pared by 0 bases and J by 5 bases, with 15 bases between. CDR3 region: CASSLAESSRNNEQFF. The DNA for the CDR3 is TGCGCCAGCAGCTTGGCCGAGTCGTCTAGGAACAATGAGCAGTTCTTC.

V usage is TRBV24-1 and J usage is TRBJ2-7; 8 positions match TRBD2. Germline values: CDR1 KGHDR, CDR2 SFDVKD. This CDR3 comprises 14 residues. Losses at the gene ends were 4 bases for V and 2 bases for J; bases not matched to a gene: 3. In DNA form, the CDR3 reads TGTGCCACCAGTGACCCGGGACTAGCCTACGAGCAGTACTTC. Its translation is CATSDPGLAYEQYF.